A selection of T cell receptor beta chains follows, all from one sample in a study of shared clonotypes between healthy human individuals. Assay: immunoSEQ multiplex PCR; the TCRdb copy retains only in-frame clones and omits some. In the table there are under 700,000 clones, 85% to 95% of which are singletons. The sequenced sample was naive CD8+ T cells sorted from blood. These receptors were obtained from a woman in her twenties or thirties in good health. Each CDR3 is given with its conserved first and last residue. Each record gives: clone size, J gene, CDR3 length, D gene, V gene, CDR3 DNA, CDR3 protein. The D gene is left open where the match is weak. The listing skips clone size in some rows; elsewhere it reads once, few, many or a size class.

clone size: -; J gene: TRBJ2-2; CDR3 length: 14; D gene: -; V gene: TRBV7-9; CDR3 DNA: TGTGCCAGCAGCTTACCCGGACAAGCCGGAGAGCTGTTTTTT; CDR3 protein: CASSLPGQAGELFF
clone size: -; J gene: TRBJ2-1; CDR3 length: 17; D gene: TRBD1; V gene: TRBV11-1; CDR3 DNA: TGTGCCAGCAGCTTACCGCGCGGGACAGGGGGGTCGAATGAGCAGTTCTTC; CDR3 protein: CASSLPRGTGGSNEQFF
clone size: -; J gene: TRBJ1-1; CDR3 length: 14; D gene: -; V gene: TRBV7-6; CDR3 DNA: TGTGCCAGCAGCCCCTTCGGAGCGAACACTGAAGCTTTCTTT; CDR3 protein: CASSPFGANTEAFF
clone size: -; J gene: TRBJ1-1; CDR3 length: 13; D gene: -; V gene: TRBV28; CDR3 DNA: TGTGCCAGCAGTTTATTATGGAACACTGAAGCTTTCTTT; CDR3 protein: CASSLLWNTEAFF
clone size: -; J gene: TRBJ2-7; CDR3 length: 16; D gene: -; V gene: TRBV4-1; CDR3 DNA: TGCGCCAGCAGCCAAGATCCGGATCTCTTATTCTACGAGCAGTACTTC; CDR3 protein: CASSQDPDLLFYEQYF
clone size: -; J gene: TRBJ1-2; CDR3 length: 14; D gene: TRBD1; V gene: TRBV19; CDR3 DNA: TGTGCCAGTAGCCCAACAGGGGCTAACTATGGCTACACCTTC; CDR3 protein: CASSPTGANYGYTF
clone size: -; J gene: TRBJ1-2; CDR3 length: 14; D gene: -; V gene: TRBV27; CDR3 DNA: TGTGCCAGCAGTTCTAACCCTTCTACCTATGGCTACACCTTC; CDR3 protein: CASSSNPSTYGYTF
clone size: -; J gene: TRBJ1-4; CDR3 length: 18; D gene: TRBD1; V gene: TRBV10-2; CDR3 DNA: TGCGCCAGCAGGGACGGAGCGTTGGACAGGGAATTTCGTGAAAAACTGTTTTTT; CDR3 protein: CASRDGALDREFREKLFF
clone size: -; J gene: TRBJ2-7; CDR3 length: 14; D gene: TRBD1; V gene: TRBV7-8; CDR3 DNA: TGTGCCAGCAGCCCAGGGACAGCCCGCTACGAGCAGTACTTC; CDR3 protein: CASSPGTARYEQYF
clone size: few; J gene: TRBJ1-1; CDR3 length: 13; D gene: -; V gene: TRBV30; CDR3 DNA: TGTGCCTGGGCGGACCTAAGGGGCACTGAAGCTTTCTTT; CDR3 protein: CAWADLRGTEAFF
clone size: once; J gene: TRBJ2-1; CDR3 length: 13; D gene: TRBD1; V gene: TRBV6-5; CDR3 DNA: TGTGCCAGCAGGGAGACAGGGGTAAATGAGCAGTTCTTC; CDR3 protein: CASRETGVNEQFF
clone size: -; J gene: TRBJ2-1; CDR3 length: 16; D gene: TRBD2; V gene: TRBV9; CDR3 DNA: TGTGCCAGCAGCGTAGGGGGGACTAGCTCCTACAATGAGCAGTTCTTC; CDR3 protein: CASSVGGTSSYNEQFF
clone size: -; J gene: TRBJ2-7; CDR3 length: 16; D gene: -; V gene: TRBV4-1; CDR3 DNA: TGCGCCAGCAGCCAAGATCAGGTAAGGCTGCCGGGCGAGCAGTACTTC; CDR3 protein: CASSQDQVRLPGEQYF
clone size: -; J gene: TRBJ1-1; CDR3 length: 14; D gene: -; V gene: TRBV6-1; CDR3 DNA: TGTGCCAGCAGCATGATGAGGGCGGACACTGAAGCTTTCTTT; CDR3 protein: CASSMMRADTEAFF
clone size: -; J gene: TRBJ2-1; CDR3 length: 16; D gene: TRBD2; V gene: TRBV27; CDR3 DNA: TGTGCCAGCAGTACCCGGACTAGCGGGATATACAATGAGCAGTTCTTC; CDR3 protein: CASSTRTSGIYNEQFF
clone size: -; J gene: TRBJ2-3; CDR3 length: 13; D gene: -; V gene: TRBV28; CDR3 DNA: TGTGCCAGCAGTTTGCGACTTGGAGATACGCAGTATTTT; CDR3 protein: CASSLRLGDTQYF
clone size: -; J gene: TRBJ1-1; CDR3 length: 11; D gene: -; V gene: TRBV5-6; CDR3 DNA: TGTGCCAGCAGCTTGGGACTTGAAGCTTTCTTT; CDR3 protein: CASSLGLEAFF
clone size: -; J gene: TRBJ1-6; CDR3 length: 13; D gene: -; V gene: TRBV5-4; CDR3 DNA: TGTGCCAGCAGCCTGGGACCGTACTCACCCCTCCACTTT; CDR3 protein: CASSLGPYSPLHF
clone size: once; J gene: TRBJ2-7; CDR3 length: 14; D gene: TRBD2; V gene: TRBV11-2; CDR3 DNA: TGTGCCAGCAGCCCCCGACTAGCTCCCTACGAGCAGTACTTC; CDR3 protein: CASSPRLAPYEQYF
clone size: -; J gene: TRBJ2-7; CDR3 length: 16; D gene: TRBD2; V gene: TRBV10-3; CDR3 DNA: TGTGCCATCAGTGGCGAGATAGCGGGAACCCCCTACGAGCAGTACTTC; CDR3 protein: CAISGEIAGTPYEQYF
clone size: -; J gene: TRBJ2-3; CDR3 length: 14; D gene: -; V gene: TRBV27; CDR3 DNA: TGTGCCAGCAGTTTTCTCCGTAGCACAGATACGCAGTATTTT; CDR3 protein: CASSFLRSTDTQYF
clone size: few; J gene: TRBJ1-1; CDR3 length: 13; D gene: -; V gene: TRBV27; CDR3 DNA: TGTGCCAGCAGTTTTGGGCTTAGCACTGAAGCTTTCTTT; CDR3 protein: CASSFGLSTEAFF
clone size: -; J gene: TRBJ2-3; CDR3 length: 15; D gene: TRBD2; V gene: TRBV7-3; CDR3 DNA: TGTGCCAGCAGCTTATGGACTAGCGGAACAGATACGCAGTATTTT; CDR3 protein: CASSLWTSGTDTQYF
clone size: once; J gene: TRBJ1-5; CDR3 length: 14; D gene: -; V gene: TRBV19; CDR3 DNA: TGTGCCAGCGGGTGGAGGGTACTTTTCGGGACCCAGCATTTT; CDR3 protein: CASGWRVLFGTQHF
clone size: -; J gene: TRBJ2-1; CDR3 length: 16; D gene: TRBD2; V gene: TRBV27; CDR3 DNA: TGTGCCAGCAGGCCGGGGACTAGCGGGACTAGCGATGAGCAGTTCTTC; CDR3 protein: CASRPGTSGTSDEQFF
clone size: -; J gene: TRBJ2-1; CDR3 length: 15; D gene: TRBD1; V gene: TRBV6-1; CDR3 DNA: TGTGCCAGCAGACCGGGACAGGGGGTATACAATGAGCAGTTCTTC; CDR3 protein: CASRPGQGVYNEQFF
clone size: once; J gene: TRBJ2-7; CDR3 length: 17; D gene: TRBD2; V gene: TRBV7-8; CDR3 DNA: TGTGCCAGCAGCGAGCGACTAGCGGGAGGGCCAACCTACGAGCAGTACTTC; CDR3 protein: CASSERLAGGPTYEQYF
clone size: once; J gene: TRBJ2-2; CDR3 length: 17; D gene: TRBD2; V gene: TRBV5-4; CDR3 DNA: TGTGCCAGCAGCCCCTCGAGGTTAGCGGGAGATTTCGGGGAGCTGTTTTTT; CDR3 protein: CASSPSRLAGDFGELFF
clone size: -; J gene: TRBJ2-7; CDR3 length: 14; D gene: -; V gene: TRBV29-1; CDR3 DNA: TGCAGCGTTGCTGCACCAGACCGCTCCTACGAGCAGTACTTC; CDR3 protein: CSVAAPDRSYEQYF
clone size: -; J gene: TRBJ2-1; CDR3 length: 15; D gene: TRBD1; V gene: TRBV27; CDR3 DNA: TGTGCCAGCAGCCAGGGACAGGGGGCATCCCATGAGCAGTTCTTC; CDR3 protein: CASSQGQGASHEQFF
clone size: once; J gene: TRBJ2-1; CDR3 length: 12; D gene: -; V gene: TRBV11-2; CDR3 DNA: TGTGCCAGCAGCCTAGGCAAACCAGAGCAGTTCTTC; CDR3 protein: CASSLGKPEQFF
clone size: -; J gene: TRBJ2-1; CDR3 length: 16; D gene: -; V gene: TRBV7-2; CDR3 DNA: TGTGCCAGCAGCGGCAGGTTCCGACGCCCAGGGGATGAGCAGTTCTTC; CDR3 protein: CASSGRFRRPGDEQFF
clone size: -; J gene: TRBJ1-2; CDR3 length: 14; D gene: TRBD1; V gene: TRBV2; CDR3 DNA: TGTGCCAGCAGTGTCCGGACAGGGAACTATGGCTACACCTTC; CDR3 protein: CASSVRTGNYGYTF
clone size: once; J gene: TRBJ1-5; CDR3 length: 15; D gene: TRBD1; V gene: TRBV28; CDR3 DNA: TGTGCCAGCAGTTTAGACAGGGGGAGATATCAGCCCCAGCATTTT; CDR3 protein: CASSLDRGRYQPQHF
clone size: -; J gene: TRBJ2-2; CDR3 length: 13; D gene: -; V gene: TRBV7-6; CDR3 DNA: TGTGCCAGCAGCTTAGGAGAGGGCGGGGAGCTGTTTTTT; CDR3 protein: CASSLGEGGELFF
clone size: -; J gene: TRBJ2-7; CDR3 length: 14; D gene: TRBD1; V gene: TRBV27; CDR3 DNA: TGTGCCAGCCGTAGGTCACAGGGGGCCTACGAGCAGTACTTC; CDR3 protein: CASRRSQGAYEQYF
clone size: few; J gene: TRBJ2-1; CDR3 length: 12; D gene: -; V gene: TRBV4-1; CDR3 DNA: TGCGCCAGCAGCCCCTCCTCTGCCACCGTGTTCTTC; CDR3 protein: CASSPSSATVFF
clone size: -; J gene: TRBJ1-4; CDR3 length: 14; D gene: TRBD1; V gene: TRBV5-6; CDR3 DNA: TGTGCCAGCAGCCGGGGGACAGGGGACGAAAAACTGTTTTTT; CDR3 protein: CASSRGTGDEKLFF